This T cell receptor (beta chain) was captured in a study of beta chain features in type 1 diabetes listed by TCRdb under 2018. For the wider study: No differences in mean age, gender distribution, total cell number or subset yield were found between patients and healthy donors. Regulatory and stem cell-like memory subsets were isolated from only 8 patients and about 8 healthy donors, whereas naive and central memory subsets came from all 30 or so donors. In the study, TCRB repertoires of sorted circulating CD4+ T cell subsets from recently diagnosed type 1 diabetes patients were compared with those of matched healthy donors. A total of roughly 99,000,000 sorted cells were examined across all samples, and the number of cells per subset was strongly correlated with RNA yield.

Each donor gave one peripheral blood draw, averaging approximately 0.12 L, which was collected into heparinised tubes. A BD FACSAria II was used to sort naive, central memory, regulatory and stem cell-like memory CD4+ T cells with a panel that included CD45RO, CCR7, CD25, CD127, CD95 and CD27. All sorted populations exceeded 95% purity. PBMCs were separated immediately by Lymphoprep density gradient centrifugation and were stained directly, without being cultured. To minimize batch effects, samples were stained and sorted in pairs, one healthy donor with one patient per experiment. Comments on this clone: Its antigen is unknown. Nothing much larger sits one base from this clone, and base qualities are not available.

Study-level results and caveats: In all four CD4+ subsets, TCRB CDR3 length was moderately but significantly shorter in type 1 diabetes patients. Shorter templates might be favored by PCR, yet because patient and control samples were amplified and corrected together, any such skew would affect both groups equally. At VDJ recombination sites, type 1 diabetes patients had fewer insertions and more deleted nucleotides, which implies abnormalities in thymic rearrangement. HLA sub-analyses involved small numbers of individuals, so any influence of HLA type on TCRB rearrangement remained unresolved. Sequencing cDNA rather than genomic DNA could over-represent highly expressing activated cells, although activation and CD3 levels did not differ between groups. Naive, central memory and regulatory TCRB repertoires appeared to be more alike among patients than among healthy donors.

The entire isolated RNA was reverse transcribed using the High Capacity cDNA Reverse Transcription Kit, and thus expressed TCRB transcripts were sequenced. Naive, central memory and regulatory T cell samples underwent deep immunoSEQ sequencing, averaging about 3.3 million total reads per sample. After sorted cells were lysed in RLT buffer, RNA was extracted with DNase-treated RNeasy Micro or Mini kits, with the choice depending on cell number. To prevent cross-contamination, every cell subset was processed on its own, while patient and healthy donor samples were processed together. TCRB sequences were amplified from cDNA with the immunoSEQ multiplex PCR, producing 87-bp fragments spanning the CDR3 region. Sequencing of the amplicons was done on the Illumina HiSeq platform. The original methods were these. Synthetic template baselines were used to correct PCR bias computationally, reads within Hamming distance 2 were collapsed, and singletons that could not be merged were discarded. By aligning reads against IMGT, V, D and J genes, CDR3 length, and insertions or deletions at six rearrangement sites were assigned. Within each subset, clonotype counts were normalized to the number of sorted cells before true diversity and Gini coefficients were calculated with the tcR R package. Repertoire sharing was quantified using the overlap coefficient calculated on TCRB nucleotide sequences. As a proxy for the pre-selection repertoire, out-of-frame TCRB sequences from naive cells were analyzed. TCRdb holds this immuneACCESS table with in-frame rearrangements only. Some clones are missing; in checked studies, unresolved V genes explain under half, and the rest has no known cause. V and J calls plus clone size are reproduced from that table; the DNA served to infer D and trimming. The table for this sample lists hundreds of thousands of clones; about a sixth of them were counted only once. The ten largest clones capture approximately 0.099% of the sample.

Relative to germline, V is 2 bases shorter and J is 3 bases shorter, with 13 bases between their ends. CDR1 and CDR2 (SNHLY, FYNNEI) derive from the germline V gene. From cysteine to phenylalanine, the CDR3 is 16 amino acids long. CDR3 DNA is the only sequence kept; it has 48 bases, read in frame from the first base. The sequenced material came from naive CD4+ T cells from blood. Reading the label with the study, this specimen's cell subset or site is: true naive CD4+ T cells. This chain is built from TRBV2 and TRBJ1-4; the D gene cannot be named for sure. This clonotype was sampled from a man between 18 and 29 years old in good health. The DNA sequence follows: TGTGCCAGCAGTGAAACGTTTGTCGCAGCTAATGAAAAACTGTTTTTT. Translated, it gives CASSETFVAANEKLFF.